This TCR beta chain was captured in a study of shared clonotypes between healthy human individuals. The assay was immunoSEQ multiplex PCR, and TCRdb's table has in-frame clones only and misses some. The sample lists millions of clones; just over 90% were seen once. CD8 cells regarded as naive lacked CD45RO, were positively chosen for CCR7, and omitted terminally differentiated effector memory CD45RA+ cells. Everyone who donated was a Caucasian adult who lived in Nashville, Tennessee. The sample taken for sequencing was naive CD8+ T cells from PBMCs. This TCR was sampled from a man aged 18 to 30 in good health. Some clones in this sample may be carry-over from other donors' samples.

The CDR3 sequence is CASTLDSSVSYEQYF. The DNA of the CDR3 is TGTGCCAGCACTTTGGATAGTTCCGTGTCCTACGAGCAGTACTTC. The chain couples TRBV28 to TRBJ2-5, with D uncertain. The J call could be wrong; TRBJ2-7 is a better fit for the DNA end. The CDR3 loop spans 15 amino acids. The germline gives CDR1 MDHEN, CDR2 SYDVKM.